This record covers a single T cell receptor beta chain. The antigen is undetermined. This sample is drawn from a study of T cell responses to AZD1222 COVID-19 vaccine. Study outcomes and limitations: Only a handful of AZD1222 recipients, several in all, had baseline seropositivity. There were vaccine-associated CD4 TCRs across spike, dominant at 160-218 and 743-854.

The CDR3 loop spans 14 amino acids. V lost 4 bases, J lost 8 bases, and 16 bases lay in between. Using immunoSEQ multiplex PCR, the repertoire was profiled, and TCRdb retains in-frame clones only, with some absent. The sample consists of under 70,000 clones, about 87% of them appearing once. J is TRBJ2-4 and V is TRBV5-3; D may correspond to TRBD1 or TRBD2 (5 bases each). TRBV5-3 is assigned to the ORF class and has an uncertain function. The sample here was peripheral blood, taken on day 0 of AZD1222 vaccination. This receptor was obtained from an adult in good health. CDR3 coding DNA: TGTGCCAGAAGCCAGGGACCCCCGGCTCACATTCAGTACTTC. Encoded protein: CARSQGPPAHIQYF.